This T cell receptor beta chain was recovered during a study of spatial heterogeneity in lung cancer. Background on the study: Sequencing consistently turned up more beta-chain sequences than alpha-chain sequences. The average appearance count of each unique TCR and UMI combination in raw reads was more than 9.5. The study's findings and limits: Ubiquitous expanded tumor TCRs showed up in blood more at resection than follow-up.

Stated time point: sample taken at primary tumor resection. Tumor, nontumor lung or frozen PBMC supplied whole RNA, sequenced without sorting. Donation came from roughly 72 patients with untreated early-stage non-small cell lung cancer. TCRdb ran MiXCR on the 5' RACE reads and lists one entry per CDR3 protein. The data show tens of thousands of distinct CDR3 sequences, roughly 5% seen once. There are a few counts of this clonotype. Its antigen is unidentified. Deletions cut 3 bases from V and 3 bases from J, with 9 bases between. This CDR3 spans 13 amino acids. CDR1 SGDLS and CDR2 YYNGEE come from the germline V gene.

The chain combines TRBV9 with TRBJ2-5; unclear D gene. This receptor was obtained from a male donor with early-stage non-small cell lung cancer. Sequenced here: PBMCs, sampled at surgery. The chain's CDR3 is CASSGSGEETQYF. The DNA for the CDR3 is TGTGCCAGCAGCGGGAGTGGGGAAGAGACCCAGTACTTC.